The next 11 T cell receptor beta chains were all read from a single sample in a study of technical replicates of blood from a few donors (dated by TCRdb to 2016 to 2017). Library generation was performed with the immunoSEQ multiplex PCR assay. This immuneACCESS table, as held by TCRdb, lists in-frame sequences with V and J called but not all clones. Of the missing ones, under half trace to an unresolved V gene in checked studies; the others have no known cause. This sample is represented by just over 95,000 clones; less than 95% of them were singletons. The ten largest clonotypes hold 0.33% of the sample. What was sequenced was T cells isolated from PBMCs. The receptors were sampled from a human donor in good health.

This clone is a singleton in its sample. The chain employs TRBV9 and TRBJ1-1; no clear D. CDR1 and CDR2 from the germline V gene are SGDLS and YYNGEE. The CDR3 spans 16 residues. V lost 2 bases and J lost 0, with 14 bases in between. The chain's CDR3 is CASSVDTTNMNTEAFF. The CDR3, as DNA: TGTGCCAGCAGCGTGGATACGACAAACATGAACACTGAAGCTTTCTTT.

This clone was counted once. The CDR3 nucleotides read TGTGCTAGTGGCCTCGGGGACTACACTGAAGCTTTCTTT. Translated, it gives CASGLGDYTEAFF. V is TRBV12-5 and J is TRBJ1-1; possibly TRBD1 for D (5 bases). Germline CDR1 reads LGHNT; CDR2 reads FRNRAP. The V gene lost 6 bases and the J gene lost 3 bases, with 11 bases spanning the gap. This CDR3 has 13 amino acids.

This chain connects TRBV5-5 to TRBJ1-1; 7 positions agree with TRBD1. The ends lost 4 bases at V and 0 bases at J; junction bases unmatched: 3. The germline V gene has CDR1 SGHKS and CDR2 YYEKEE (reference sequence). CDR3 length: 14 residues. The CDR3 loop is CASSKGTVNTEAFF. For the CDR3, the DNA is TGTGCCAGCAGCAAGGGGACAGTGAACACTGAAGCTTTCTTT.

The chain uses TRBV4-1 and TRBJ2-2; D is perhaps TRBD2 (6 bases). V lost 0 bases and J 8 bases, leaving 16 bases between the germline ends. Germline CDR1 reads MGHRA; CDR2 reads YSYEKL. The CDR3 totals 16 residues. CDR3 nucleotide sequence: TGCGCCAGCAGCCAAGAAGGCGGGACTGTCTATGGGGAGCTGTTTTTT. Amino acids: CASSQEGGTVYGELFF.

The chain couples TRBV4-3 to TRBJ2-1; 12 bases are a match to TRBD2. Germline CDR1 is LGHNA and CDR2 is YSLEER. The V gene end was trimmed by 7 bases and the J gene end by 0 bases; junction bases not matched to a gene: 10. The CDR3 is 18 amino acids. CDR3 bases: TGCGCCAGCATGAGGACTAGCGGGATTCCGAGCTCCTACAATGAGCAGTTCTTC. This encodes CASMRTSGIPSSYNEQFF.

This clone was counted a single time. The chain carries TRBV28 and TRBJ1-2, with D possibly matching TRBD1 (5 bases). CDR3 length: 14 residues. Germline V gene data show CDR1 as MDHEN and CDR2 as SYDVKM. Trimming took 5 bases from V and 4 from J, leaving 14 bases between them. The chain's CDR3 is CASSRGGGTYGYTF. The CDR3 nucleotides read TGTGCCAGCAGTCGGGGCGGGGGGACCTATGGCTACACCTTC.

The rearrangement joins TRBV27 to TRBJ2-5, with D possibly matching TRBD1 (6 bases). Trimming cost V 5 bases and J 4 bases, with 17 bases left between them. Germline CDR1 is MNHEY and CDR2 is SMNVEV (reference sequence). The CDR3 runs 15 residues. CDR3 residues: CASSTQTGSLETQYF. CDR3 DNA: TGTGCCAGCAGTACCCAGACAGGTAGCTTAGAGACCCAGTACTTC.

J is TRBJ2-6 and V is TRBV19; 8 bases agree with TRBD1. Germline CDR1 and CDR2: LNHDA and SQIVND (reference sequence). This CDR3 spans 17 amino acids. With V trimmed by 4 bases and J by 0 bases, 5 bases remained unmatched. The CDR3 coding sequence is TGTGCCAGTAGTACCGGACAGGGAGTCTCTGGGGCCAACGTCCTGACTTTC. Protein: CASSTGQGVSGANVLTF.

The chain uses TRBV7-2 and TRBJ2-3; D is uncertain. Germline-derived CDR1 and CDR2 are SGHTA and FQGNSA. The germline V and J ends were trimmed by 2 bases and 4 bases, with 13 bases remaining between them. This CDR3 contains 15 residues. CDR3 residues: CASSLSYSSADTQYF. The CDR3, as DNA: TGTGCCAGCAGCTTATCCTATTCATCGGCAGATACGCAGTATTTT.

The chain recombines TRBV2 with TRBJ1-2; D is uncertain. Trimming removed 5 bases from V and 1 base from J, with 5 bases in between. The V gene's germline CDR1 is SNHLY and CDR2 FYNNEI. The CDR3 is 12 amino acids. CDR3 coding DNA: TGTGCCAGCAGTCTAGATAACTATGGCTACACCTTC. Translating gives CASSLDNYGYTF.

The genes are TRBV27 and TRBJ1-1; D gene uncertain. This CDR3 has 14 amino acids. Germline V CDR1 and CDR2: MNHEY, SMNVEV (reference sequence). V was pared by 2 bases and J by 0 bases, with 7 bases between. As DNA, the CDR3 is TGTGCCAGCAGTTTAGCCAGGATGAACACTGAAGCTTTCTTT. Protein: CASSLARMNTEAFF.